This TCR beta chain comes out of a study of shared clonotypes between healthy human individuals. Study-wide results and caveats: Rarefaction analysis demonstrated incomplete sorted-subset sequencing notwithstanding large depth.

Comment on this clone: Its antigen remains unidentified.

TCRdb's copy holds only in-frame clones and misses some; the assay was immunoSEQ multiplex PCR. The repertoire holds about 690,000 clones, with roughly 87% as singletons. CD8 memory merged CD45RO+ cells and CCR7-negative CD45RA+ TemRA cells into one population. The sequencing input was memory CD8+ T cells from PBMCs. The subset is: CD45RO+ cells pooled with CCR7-negative TemRA cells. The receptor's source is a man younger than 35 in good health. Some clones in this sample may be carry-over from other donors' samples.

The CDR3 bases are TGTGCCAGCAGCCCCGGCAGGTTCGACGAGCAGTACTTC. Its protein is CASSPGRFDEQYF. The rearrangement joins TRBV13 to TRBJ2-5; D is unresolved. The DNA end is more similar to TRBJ2-7, so the J call may be wrong. The germline V gene has CDR1 PRHDT and CDR2 FYEKMQ (reference sequence). The CDR3 spans 13 residues.